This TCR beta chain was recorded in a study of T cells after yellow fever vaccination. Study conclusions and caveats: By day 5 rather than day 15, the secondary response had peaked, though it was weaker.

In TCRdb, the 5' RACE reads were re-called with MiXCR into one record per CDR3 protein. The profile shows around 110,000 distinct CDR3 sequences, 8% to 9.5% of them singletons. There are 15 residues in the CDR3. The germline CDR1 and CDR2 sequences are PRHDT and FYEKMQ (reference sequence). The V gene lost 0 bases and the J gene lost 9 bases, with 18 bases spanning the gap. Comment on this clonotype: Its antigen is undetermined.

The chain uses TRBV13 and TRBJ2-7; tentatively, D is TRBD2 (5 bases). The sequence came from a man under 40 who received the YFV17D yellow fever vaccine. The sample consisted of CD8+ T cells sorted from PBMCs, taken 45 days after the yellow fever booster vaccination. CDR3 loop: CASSLGTDSDTGQYF. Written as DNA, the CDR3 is TGTGCCAGCAGCTTAGGAACGGACTCAGACACGGGGCAGTACTTC.